The rows below give T cell receptor beta chains drawn from one sample of a study of sequential checkpoint blockade in melanoma. The protocol was immunoSEQ multiplex PCR, while the TCRdb copy is restricted to in-frame clones and leaves out a portion. The sample yields about 2,300 clones, 20% to 25% seen once. Sequencing used tumor tissue (inferred from file names), obtained from a patient given nivolumab and ipilimumab in sequence. The receptors shown here come from a human donor with melanoma. CDR3s include the opening cysteine and the closing phenylalanine or tryptophan. A D gene is named only where the DNA matches it firmly. Expanded clones are given a class, and other clones once, few, many or no size at all.

TRBD1 TRBJ1-2 . TRBV28 CASRATRTGVVGYTF TGTGCCAGCAGAGCGACAAGGACAGGGGTGGTGGGCTACACCTTC
. TRBJ1-2 medium-sized TRBV10-3 CAISESGSNYGYTF TGTGCCATCAGTGAGTCCGGGAGCAACTATGGCTACACCTTC
TRBD1 TRBJ1-4 once TRBV19 CASSTSGQVNEKLFF TGTGCCAGTAGTACCTCGGGACAGGTTAATGAAAAACTGTTTTTT
. TRBJ1-4 medium-sized TRBV11-3 CASSWAGTTNEKLFF TGTGCCAGCAGCTGGGCTGGGACAACTAATGAAAAACTGTTTTTT
TRBD1 TRBJ1-2 many TRBV7-6 CASSQAQDRVYGYTF TGTGCCAGCAGCCAAGCTCAGGACAGGGTCTATGGCTACACCTTC
. TRBJ1-3 . TRBV19 CASSIGGVSGNTIYF TGTGCCAGTAGTATCGGCGGTGTCTCTGGAAACACCATATATTTT
. TRBJ2-3 medium-sized TRBV19 CATIAVGTDTQYF TGTGCCACAATAGCGGTTGGCACAGATACGCAGTATTTT
. TRBJ2-3 few TRBV30 CAWSQTGSTDTQYF TGTGCCTGGAGTCAGACAGGTAGCACAGATACGCAGTATTTT
. TRBJ2-7 . TRBV6-8 CASRTWDHYEQYF TGTGCCAGCAGGACCTGGGACCACTACGAGCAGTACTTC
. TRBJ2-5 . TRBV28 CASSHYRGIGQETQYF TGTGCCAGCAGCCACTACCGGGGGATCGGTCAAGAGACCCAGTACTTC
TRBD1 TRBJ1-6 . TRBV29-1 CSVGDRANSPLHF TGCAGCGTTGGCGACAGGGCCAATTCACCCCTCCACTTT
TRBD2 TRBJ2-1 . TRBV29-1 CSVRRTSGPYNEQFF TGCAGCGTGCGCCGGACTAGCGGGCCTTACAATGAGCAGTTCTTC
. TRBJ1-5 few TRBV28 CASSLRAGMRAQPQHF TGTGCCAGCAGTTTAAGGGCAGGGATGAGAGCTCAGCCCCAGCATTTT
. TRBJ2-5 many TRBV11-3 CASSKNPGVRETQYF TGTGCCAGCAGCAAGAACCCAGGGGTACGGGAGACCCAGTACTTC
. TRBJ2-7 . TRBV23-1 CASSVSPSYEQYF TGCGCCAGCAGCGTGTCCCCCTCCTACGAGCAGTACTTC
. TRBJ2-3 many TRBV11-3 CASSLEPGVSTDTQYF TGTGCCAGCAGCTTGGAGCCAGGGGTTAGCACAGATACGCAGTATTTT
. TRBJ2-1 . TRBV11-3 CASSAGGARNEQFF TGTGCCAGCAGCGCAGGGGGGGCGAGAAATGAGCAGTTCTTC
. TRBJ2-7 medium-sized TRBV11-3 CASSLGRGRKSYEQYF TGTGCCAGCAGCCTGGGGAGGGGGCGAAAATCCTACGAGCAGTACTTC
. TRBJ2-7 few TRBV10-2 CASEPQIGTASEQYF TGCGCCAGCGAGCCCCAGATCGGGACCGCGTCCGAGCAGTACTTC
. TRBJ2-2 few TRBV6-8 CASSGGRTNTGELFF TGTGCCAGCAGTGGGGGACGTACGAACACCGGGGAGCTGTTTTTT
. TRBJ2-3 few TRBV28 CASSAKGTDTQYF TGTGCCAGCAGTGCAAAGGGGACAGATACGCAGTATTTT
TRBD1 TRBJ1-6 many TRBV11-3 CASTSGQNNSPLHF TGTGCCAGCACCTCGGGACAGAATAATTCACCCCTCCACTTT
TRBD2 TRBJ2-1 few TRBV6-8 CASSFWTSGSDLYNEQFF TGTGCCAGCAGTTTCTGGACTAGCGGGAGCGACCTCTACAATGAGCAGTTCTTC
. TRBJ2-7 few TRBV6-8 CASSYFGESEQYF TGTGCCAGCAGTTACTTTGGGGAGTCCGAGCAGTACTTC
TRBD2 TRBJ2-1 few TRBV9 CASSASGRIYNEQFF TGTGCCAGCAGCGCTAGCGGGAGAATCTACAATGAGCAGTTCTTC
. TRBJ1-2 many TRBV9 CASSVEDETGYGYTF TGTGCCAGCAGCGTAGAAGATGAGACAGGCTATGGCTACACCTTC
. TRBJ1-1 . TRBV5-1 CASSLGARLNTEAFF TGCGCCAGCAGCTTGGGGGCCAGATTGAACACTGAAGCTTTCTTT
TRBD1 TRBJ1-5 . TRBV19 CASSIGGTGKVLSNQPQHF TGTGCCAGTAGTATAGGGGGGACAGGGAAGGTCCTGAGCAATCAGCCCCAGCATTTT
. TRBJ1-3 . TRBV4-1 CASSQGEGSGNTIYF TGCGCCAGCAGCCAAGGGGAAGGGTCTGGAAACACCATATATTTT
. TRBJ2-2 medium-sized TRBV9 CASSAGAAGELFF TGTGCCAGCAGCGCAGGGGCGGCCGGGGAGCTGTTTTTT
. TRBJ1-1 medium-sized TRBV6-7 CASNFQGYAFF TGTGCCAGTAACTTTCAGGGTTATGCTTTCTTT
. TRBJ1-2 medium-sized TRBV10-3 CAISESWDNIYGYTF TGTGCCATCAGTGAGTCGTGGGACAATATCTATGGCTACACCTTC
TRBD1 TRBJ2-2 few TRBV28 CASLGQLTGELFF TGTGCCAGTTTGGGACAGCTCACCGGGGAGCTGTTTTTT
. TRBJ1-2 few TRBV6-8 CASGLKGGNYGYTF TGTGCCAGCGGTTTGAAAGGAGGCAACTATGGCTACACCTTC
. TRBJ2-3 few TRBV23-1 CASSPRQGTDTQYF TGCGCCAGCAGCCCTCGGCAGGGAACAGATACGCAGTATTTT
TRBD1 TRBJ2-7 few TRBV11-3 CASSKQGFAYEQYF TGTGCCAGCAGCAAACAGGGGTTTGCATACGAGCAGTACTTC
. TRBJ2-3 once TRBV19 CASSIGSWADTQYF TGTGCCAGTAGTATCGGGTCCTGGGCGGATACGCAGTATTTT
. TRBJ2-7 medium-sized TRBV6-8 CASSYQGRGYYEQYF TGTGCCAGCAGTTACCAGGGGAGGGGGTACTACGAGCAGTACTTC
TRBD2 TRBJ2-2 . TRBV19 CASSITGTSVGELFF TGTGCCAGTAGTATAACCGGGACTAGCGTCGGGGAGCTGTTTTTT
TRBD1 TRBJ1-4 . TRBV14 CASSKGARDEKLFF TGTGCCAGCAGCAAGGGGGCGCGGGATGAAAAACTGTTTTTT